These 27 T cell receptor beta chains originate from one sample sequenced in a study of blood T cell repertoires in COVID-19. The method was immunoSEQ multiplex PCR; TCRdb's version includes in-frame clones alone and lacks a portion of them. The data show around 43,000 clones, with 70% to 85% seen just once and 25% to 35% held by the top ten. What was sequenced was peripheral blood. Receptors were obtained from a woman older than 75 with acute or convalescent COVID-19.

V is TRBV6-1 and J is TRBJ1-2; D possibly corresponds to TRBD1 (6 bases). Germline values: CDR1 MNHNS, CDR2 SASEGT. The V end lost 3 bases, the J end lost 2 bases, and 16 bases lay between the germline ends. The CDR3 extends over 16 amino acids. The chain's CDR3 is CASSEGLRGGNYGYTF. CDR3 coding DNA: TGTGCCAGCAGTGAGGGACTGCGGGGGGGCAACTATGGCTACACCTTC.

The gene calls are TRBV15 and TRBJ2-1; the match to TRBD2 covers 10 bases. This CDR3 is built from 15 residues. CDR1 and CDR2 (germline): LNHNV, YYDKDF (reference sequence). Germline trimming cut 4 bases from V and 7 bases from J; bases unmatched to any gene: 7. The CDR3 loop is CATSNPSGSANEQFF. For the CDR3, the DNA is TGTGCCACCAGCAACCCTAGCGGGAGTGCTAATGAGCAGTTCTTC. The full variable domain, with the rest looked up from reference TRBV15 and TRBJ2-1, is DAMVIQNPRYQVTQFGKPVTLSCSQTLNHNVMYWYQQKSSQAPKLLFHYYDKDFNNEADTPDNFQSRRPNTSFCFLDIRSPGLGDTAMYLCATSNPSGSANEQFFGPGTRLTVL.

This chain uses TRBV2 with TRBJ2-7; D unresolved. Trimming removed 7 bases at V and 0 bases at J, with 7 bases between. Germline V gives CDR1 SNHLY, CDR2 FYNNEI. The CDR3 consists of 12 residues. CDR3 DNA: TGTGCCAGCAAACCAGGCTCCTACGAGCAGTACTTC. Protein: CASKPGSYEQYF.

V is TRBV5-1 and J is TRBJ2-5; 14 nucleotides match TRBD2. This CDR3 has 19 residues. V trimming: 3 bases; J trimming: 5 bases; junction bases outside the gene matches: 15. The germline V gene encodes CDR1 SGHRS and CDR2 YFSETQ. The CDR3 nucleotides read TGCGCCAGCAGCTCCGGGACTAGCGGGAGTGTTTTTTTCTCGGAGACCCAGTACTTC. Translation: CASSSGTSGSVFFSETQYF.

This rearrangement joins TRBV7-8 to TRBJ1-1; 7 bases line up with TRBD1. The CDR3 loop spans 13 amino acids. Germline loops: CDR1 SGHVS, CDR2 FQNEAQ. V gave up 4 bases and J gave up 11 bases; unmatched junction bases: 10. The DNA of the CDR3 is TGTGCCAGCAGCTCGACAGGGCGGGTGGAGGCTTTCTTT. This sequence encodes CASSSTGRVEAFF.

The CDR3 reads CASSQIIPSGDEQYF. In nucleotides, the CDR3 is TGTGCCAGCAGCCAGATCATCCCTAGCGGGGACGAGCAGTACTTC. The rearrangement links TRBV16 to TRBJ2-7; 9 positions agree with TRBD2. This CDR3 spans 15 amino acids. Germline CDR1 reads KGHSY; CDR2 reads FQNENV. V shed 3 bases, J shed 5 bases, and the junction held 8 bases outside the gene matches.

The rearrangement joins TRBV7-2 to TRBJ1-2; D not certain. The germline V gene encodes CDR1 SGHTA and CDR2 FQGNSA. The CDR3 has 12 amino acids. Between the trimmed V and J ends, which lost 5 bases and 4 bases, there was a span of 8 bases. CDR3 amino acids: CASSLDTYGYTF. In DNA, the CDR3 is TGTGCCAGCAGCCTAGACACCTATGGCTACACCTTC.

The chain recombines TRBV18 with TRBJ1-1; 8 bases fit TRBD1. This CDR3 region has 14 residues. Germline V lookup: CDR1 KGHSH, CDR2 LQKENI. Trimming at V came to 6 bases and at J to 1 base, leaving 4 bases not matched to a gene. CDR3 DNA sequence: TGTGCCAGCTCGCCTGACAGGGGGAACACTGAAGCTTTCTTT. This translates into CASSPDRGNTEAFF. Drawing the rest from reference TRBV18 and TRBJ1-1, the complete variable domain is NAGVMQNPRHLVRRRGQEARLRCSPMKGHSHVYWYRQLPEEGLKFMVYLQKENIIDESGMPKERFSAEFPKEGPSILRIQQVVRGDSAAYFCASSPDRGNTEAFFGQGTRLTVV.

The chain links TRBV6-1 to TRBJ1-1; no firm D call. Trimming shortened V by 3 bases and J by 5 bases, and 4 bases separated the two germline ends. The CDR3 has 11 residues. In germline, CDR1 is MNHNS, CDR2 SASEGT. The CDR3 DNA sequence: TGTGCCAGCAGTGATTCTACTGAAGCTTTCTTT. Amino acids: CASSDSTEAFF.

J is TRBJ2-3 and V is TRBV3-1 (or the pseudogene TRBV3-2); D remains ambiguous. V shed 5 bases and J shed 1 base, with 10 bases lying between them. This CDR3 has 14 amino acids. Germline V lookup: CDR1 LGHDT, CDR2 YNNKEL (reference sequence). The CDR3 here is CASSTIRGTDTQYF. CDR3 DNA: TGTGCCAGCAGCACCATCCGCGGCACAGATACGCAGTATTTT.

The chain combines TRBV5-5 with TRBJ2-6, with D tentatively TRBD1 (6 bases). Per the germline V gene, CDR1 is SGHKS and CDR2 is YYEKEE (reference sequence). The CDR3 runs 14 residues. V was shortened by 4 bases and J by 8 bases, with 13 bases between the two germline ends. The DNA for the CDR3 is TGTGCCAGCAGCGTACAGGGCCGGCCCAACGTCCTGACTTTC. Encoded protein: CASSVQGRPNVLTF.

This clone appeared once. The rearrangement joins TRBV19 to TRBJ1-1; TRBD1 agrees at 7 bases. V shed 10 bases, J shed 5 bases, and the junction held 7 bases outside the gene matches. CDR1 and CDR2 from the germline V gene are LNHDA and SQIVND (reference sequence). This CDR3 comprises 12 residues. The CDR3 nucleotides are TGTGCCACCCGCAGGGGGACGACTGAAGCTTTCTTT. The encoded protein is CATRRGTTEAFF.

V usage is TRBV19 and J usage is TRBJ1-2, with D possibly matching TRBD1 (5 bases). The germline V and J ends were trimmed by 5 bases and 2 bases, with 15 bases remaining between them. From germline, CDR1 is LNHDA and CDR2 SQIVND (reference sequence). The CDR3 is made up of 15 amino acids. CDR3 sequence reads: CASSLTREGNYGYTF. The DNA for the CDR3 is TGTGCCAGTAGTCTTACCCGGGAGGGGAACTATGGCTACACCTTC.

The table lists this clone with a few counts. V is TRBV6-5 and J is TRBJ2-5; 12 bases map to TRBD2. CDR1 is MNHEY and CDR2 is SVGAGI in the germline V gene. The ends lost 10 bases at V and 4 bases at J; junction bases unmatched: 4. The CDR3 spans 13 residues. This CDR3 is CATTSGRIETQYF. Here the CDR3 DNA reads TGTGCCACTACTAGCGGGAGGATAGAGACCCAGTACTTC.

The CDR3 protein is CASSLAITGGETQYF. Here the CDR3 DNA reads TGTGCCAGCAGCTTAGCCATTACAGGGGGGGAGACCCAGTACTTC. The gene calls are TRBV7-9 and TRBJ2-5, with TRBD1 matching over 8 bases. The germline V gene has CDR1 SEHNR and CDR2 FQNEAQ (reference sequence). This CDR3 has 15 residues. V lost 0 bases, J lost 5 bases, and 5 bases stayed unmatched.

The rearrangement links TRBV20-1 to TRBJ1-1, with D uncertain. Germline V gene data show CDR1 as DFQATT and CDR2 as SNEGSKA (reference sequence). V was trimmed by 3 bases and J by 1 base, leaving 3 bases between them. CDR3 length equals 11 residues. CDR3: CSASQNTEAFF. CDR3 nucleotide sequence: TGCAGTGCTAGCCAGAACACTGAAGCTTTCTTT.

This clone has a single count. The CDR3 loop is CATSGAGAPDQPQHF. The DNA of the CDR3 is TGTGCCACCAGTGGGGCAGGGGCCCCCGATCAGCCCCAGCATTTT. The V call is TRBV24-1, the J call TRBJ1-5, with a tentative D call TRBD1 (6 bases). V gave up 5 bases and J gave up 5 bases, with 15 bases separating them. CDR3 length equals 15 residues. The germline gives CDR1 KGHDR, CDR2 SFDVKD.

As DNA, the CDR3 is TGTGCCAGTAGTCGAACCGGGACAAGAGACTACGAGCAGTACTTC. Translation: CASSRTGTRDYEQYF. The chain carries TRBV19 and TRBJ2-7; perhaps TRBD1 as D (6 bases). In germline, CDR1 is LNHDA, CDR2 SQIVND (reference sequence). The length of the CDR3 is 15 residues. Trimming took 5 bases from V and 3 from J, leaving 17 bases between them.

The rearrangement links TRBV4-1 to TRBJ2-7; 7 bases are shared with TRBD2. This CDR3 is built from 15 residues. The germline V gene has CDR1 MGHRA and CDR2 YSYEKL. J lost 0 bases, V lost 1 base, and 3 bases had no gene match. CDR3 in DNA: TGCGCCAGCAGCCAAGGGGGGGGTAGCTCCTACGAGCAGTACTTC. This gives the protein CASSQGGGSSYEQYF.

The chain recombines TRBV5-4 with TRBJ2-4; 9 bases align to TRBD1. Germline V lookup: CDR1 SGHNT, CDR2 YYREEE (reference sequence). CDR3 length: 14 residues. V lost 3 bases, J lost 6 bases, and 4 bases stayed unmatched. In DNA form, the CDR3 reads TGTGCCAGCAGCTACGACAGGGGGTTAAACATTCAGTACTTC. It is translated as CASSYDRGLNIQYF.

This clone was observed a few times. DNA of the CDR3: TGTGCCAGCAGCTTGTGGGGGACAGGGGAGGCTTTTGGCTACACCTTC. It codes for CASSLWGTGEAFGYTF. This chain joins TRBV5-6 and TRBJ1-2, with 10 positions matching TRBD1. The germline V gene encodes CDR1 SGHDT and CDR2 YYEEEE. Trimming cost V 1 base and J 7 bases; bases outside gene matches: 10. The CDR3 consists of 16 residues.

The V gene is TRBV3-1 (or the pseudogene TRBV3-2), the J gene TRBJ2-3; TRBD2 matches 7 bases. Germline values: CDR1 LGHDT, CDR2 YNNKEL (reference sequence). This CDR3 comprises 15 residues. The junction had 5 bases not matched to a gene; V was cut back by 1 base and J by 4 bases. CDR3 nucleotide sequence: TGTGCCAGCAGCCAAGGTGGCGGGAGTGCAGATACGCAGTATTTT. It translates to CASSQGGGSADTQYF.

The chain recombines TRBV11-2 with TRBJ2-3, with D maybe TRBD1 (5 bases). Germline loops: CDR1 SGHAT, CDR2 FQNNGV. The ends were cut back, 3 bases at V and 2 bases at J, with 21 bases in the middle. The CDR3 covers 18 residues. DNA for the CDR3: TGTGCCAGCAGCTTGTTCTCGCCCGTCTCAGGGTCCACAGATACGCAGTATTTT. Its translation is CASSLFSPVSGSTDTQYF.

The chain couples TRBV7-2 to TRBJ2-7; 9 bases are shared with TRBD2. There are 16 residues in the CDR3. Germline V gene lookup returns CDR1 SGHTA and CDR2 FQGNSA. The junction had 8 bases not matched to a gene; V was cut back by 2 bases and J by 3 bases. The CDR3 nucleotides read TGTGCCAGCAGCTTATCCATGACTAGCGGATACTACGAGCAGTACTTC. This gives the protein CASSLSMTSGYYEQYF.

The chain uses TRBV19 and TRBJ2-4; possibly TRBD1 for D (6 bases). Trimming stripped 9 bases from V and 5 bases from J, with 17 bases between. CDR3 length equals 14 residues. Per germline, CDR1 LNHDA and CDR2 SQIVND (reference sequence). The DNA of the CDR3 is TGTGCCAGCATAGAACAGGGAGCACAAAACATTCAGTACTTC. It specifies CASIEQGAQNIQYF.

The chain is built from TRBV27 and TRBJ2-1; 8 positions agree with TRBD2. Germline-derived CDR1 and CDR2 are MNHEY and SMNVEV (reference sequence). V gave up 5 bases and J gave up 3 bases; unmatched junction bases: 3. The CDR3 loop spans 14 amino acids. CDR3 in amino acids: CASSGAGDYNEQFF. The CDR3 DNA reads TGTGCCAGCAGTGGAGCGGGGGACTACAATGAGCAGTTCTTC.

The V gene is TRBV20-1, the J gene TRBJ2-5; TRBD1 is a possible D gene (5 bases). Per the germline V gene, CDR1 is DFQATT and CDR2 is SNEGSKA (reference sequence). The ends were cut back, 3 bases at V and 2 bases at J, with 16 bases in the middle. This CDR3 spans 15 amino acids. CDR3 residues: CSASSMTAGQETQYF. The CDR3 DNA reads TGCAGTGCTAGTTCGATGACAGCCGGACAAGAGACCCAGTACTTC.